One sample yielded the 20 T cell receptor beta chains listed below, sequenced in a study of radiotherapy plus CTLA-4 blockade in lung cancer. Sequencing used immunoSEQ multiplex PCR; TCRdb keeps in-frame clones, though not all of them. There are roughly 66,000 clones in the sample; about 80% occur only once, and about 4% lies in the top ten. The material was peripheral blood, obtained from a patient treated with radiotherapy plus ipilimumab. These receptors were collected from a human donor with non-small cell lung cancer who had a partial response to radiotherapy plus ipilimumab.

J is TRBJ2-5 and V is TRBV4-2, with no clear D. The J call may not be correct, given that the DNA end is closer to TRBJ2-7. CDR1 and CDR2 from the germline V gene are LGHNA and YNFKEQ. CDR3 length: 15 residues. CDR3 region: CASSQDHPNINEQYF. In DNA form, the CDR3 reads TGTGCCAGCAGCCAAGATCATCCGAATATCAACGAGCAGTACTTC.

The chain couples TRBV4-1 to TRBJ2-7; 12 bases fit TRBD2. V lost 0 bases, J lost 4 bases, and 13 bases stayed unmatched. CDR1 is MGHRA, CDR2 YSYEKL, per germline. CDR3 size: 19 residues. CDR3 DNA: TGCGCCAGCAGCCAAGATGATTCGCTAGCGGGAGGGCCTGTATACGAGCAGTACTTC. It specifies CASSQDDSLAGGPVYEQYF.

The chain links TRBV15 to TRBJ1-2; 11 nucleotides match TRBD1. Trimming at V came to 8 bases and at J to 8 bases, leaving 13 bases not matched to a gene. CDR3 size: 15 residues. The germline CDR1 and CDR2 sequences are LNHNV and YYDKDF (reference sequence). The CDR3 coding sequence is TGTGCCACCCAACCTCAAGACGGGACAGGGGGAGGCTACACCTTC. This translates into CATQPQDGTGGGYTF.

V gene TRBV5-1 combines with J gene TRBJ2-3, with 9 bases identical to TRBD1. V was pared by 5 bases and J by 3 bases, with 10 bases of the junction left unmatched. The CDR3 has 16 residues. CDR1 and CDR2 from the germline V gene are SGHRS and YFSETQ. The CDR3 reads CASSFFGTGITDTQYF. The CDR3 DNA follows: TGCGCCAGCAGTTTCTTCGGGACAGGGATAACAGATACGCAGTATTTT.

This chain links TRBV28 with TRBJ2-2; D might be TRBD2 (5 bases). V gave up 2 bases and J gave up 6 bases, with 13 bases separating them. The CDR3 has 15 amino acids. Per germline, CDR1 MDHEN and CDR2 SYDVKM. CDR3 amino acids: CASSLTSQFAGELFF. CDR3 coding DNA: TGTGCCAGCAGTTTAACTAGTCAGTTCGCCGGGGAGCTGTTTTTT. Drawing the rest from reference TRBV28 and TRBJ2-2, the complete variable domain is DVKVTQSSRYLVKRTGEKVFLECVQDMDHENMFWYRQDPGLGLRLIYFSYDVKMKEKGDIPEGYSVSREKKERFSLILESASTNQTSMYLCASSLTSQFAGELFFGEGSRLTVL.

The chain is built from TRBV2 and TRBJ2-1, with TRBD2 matching over 11 bases. Trimming took 6 bases from V and 3 from J; bases not matched to a gene: 4. The CDR3 sequence is 15 residues long. Per the germline V gene, CDR1 is SNHLY and CDR2 is FYNNEI. The CDR3: CASRLTSGNYNEQFF. For the CDR3, the DNA is TGTGCCAGCAGATTGACTAGCGGGAACTACAATGAGCAGTTCTTC.

The rearrangement uses TRBV7-9 and TRBJ2-2; TRBD1 matches at 7 bases. Per germline, CDR1 SEHNR and CDR2 FQNEAQ (reference sequence). The CDR3 is 14 residues long. Trimming took 5 bases from V and 6 from J; bases not matched to a gene: 6. The CDR3, as DNA: TGTGCCAGCAGCCTGGGACAGTCCGCCGGGGAGCTGTTTTTT. Translated, it gives CASSLGQSAGELFF.

J is TRBJ2-2 and V is TRBV7-9; 10 bases match TRBD2. This CDR3 region has 17 residues. CDR1 and CDR2 (germline): SEHNR, FQNEAQ (reference sequence). Unmatched junction bases numbered 15, after V lost 10 bases and J lost 4 bases. The CDR3 region is CATPGTSALRGTGELFF. The CDR3 coding sequence is TGTGCCACCCCCGGGACTAGCGCTTTACGGGGCACCGGGGAGCTGTTTTTT.

The rearrangement joins TRBV2 to TRBJ2-1; D ambiguous. The CDR3 totals 13 residues. Trimming left V 4 bases short and J 8 bases short, with 12 bases between. Germline V gene sequence: CDR1 SNHLY, CDR2 FYNNEI. The CDR3 sequence: CASSAFADDEQFF. The CDR3 nucleotides are TGTGCCAGCAGTGCGTTTGCGGATGATGAGCAGTTCTTC.

The rearrangement links TRBV11-2 to TRBJ2-4, with D perhaps TRBD2 (5 bases). This CDR3 comprises 13 residues. The V gene lost 3 bases and the J gene lost 7 bases, with 10 bases spanning the gap. Germline V gives CDR1 SGHAT, CDR2 FQNNGV. The CDR3 nucleotides are TGTGCCAGCAGCTTTCGGGATTGGAACATTCAGTACTTC. Amino acid sequence: CASSFRDWNIQYF.

This rearrangement joins TRBV18 to TRBJ2-7; no firm D call. Trimming cost V 3 bases and J 0 bases, with 9 bases left between them. The CDR3 loop spans 14 amino acids. From germline, CDR1 is KGHSH and CDR2 LQKENI. The CDR3 region has the DNA TGTGCCAGCTCACCGACCGCTAGCTCCTACGAGCAGTACTTC. This sequence encodes CASSPTASSYEQYF.

This rearrangement joins TRBV19 to TRBJ2-5; tentative D call: TRBD2 (6 bases). The CDR3 spans 16 residues. V lost 0 bases and J lost 1, with 12 bases in between. In germline, CDR1 is LNHDA, CDR2 SQIVND (reference sequence). In DNA form, the CDR3 reads TGTGCCAGTAGTATAGATCGTGGGAGGCCCCAAGAGACCCAGTACTTC. It is translated as CASSIDRGRPQETQYF.

The sample holds one count of this clone. The chain is built from TRBV6-6 and TRBJ1-2, with D possibly TRBD1 on 5 matching bases. From germline, CDR1 is MNHNY and CDR2 SVGAGI (reference sequence). The CDR3 totals 14 residues. Trimming cost V 0 bases and J 6 bases, with 11 bases left between them. The DNA for the CDR3 is TGTGCCAGCAGTTACTCCCCCAGGGTCGATGGCTACACCTTC. Translated, it gives CASSYSPRVDGYTF.

The chain joins TRBV19 to TRBJ1-1, with a possible D match to TRBD1 (6 bases). The ends were cut back, 6 bases at V and 1 base at J, with 15 bases in the middle. Germline CDR1 and CDR2: LNHDA and SQIVND (reference sequence). The CDR3 extends over 15 amino acids. In DNA form, the CDR3 reads TGTGCCAGTAGCCCCACCGGGACACCGAACACTGAAGCTTTCTTT. This codes for CASSPTGTPNTEAFF. Using reference TRBV19 and TRBJ1-1 for the parts outside the CDR3, the full variable domain is DGGITQSPKYLFRKEGQNVTLSCEQNLNHDAMYWYRQDPGQGLRLIYYSQIVNDFQKGDIAEGYSVSREKKESFPLTVTSAQKNPTAFYLCASSPTGTPNTEAFFGQGTRLTVV.

This clone was recorded once. The V call is TRBV7-9, the J call TRBJ2-3; 7 bases align to TRBD1. This CDR3 is 14 amino acids long. Germline V gene data show CDR1 as SEHNR and CDR2 as FQNEAQ (reference sequence). J lost 4 bases, V lost 4 bases, and 5 bases had no gene match. The CDR3 is CASSSDRLADTQYF. The CDR3 DNA is TGTGCCAGCAGCTCGGACAGGTTGGCAGATACGCAGTATTTT. The full variable domain, its missing parts supplied by reference TRBV7-9 and TRBJ2-3, is DTGVSQNPRHKITKRGQNVTFRCDPISEHNRLYWYRQTLGQGPEFLTYFQNEAQLEKSRLLSDRFSAERPKGSFSTLEIQRTEQGDSAMYLCASSSDRLADTQYFGPGTRLTVL.

This clone was counted a single time. The chain couples TRBV20-1 to TRBJ1-4; weak D call: TRBD1 (5 bases). The V gene lost 7 bases and the J gene lost 5 bases, with 8 bases spanning the gap. The CDR3 has 11 residues. Germline V gene sequence: CDR1 DFQATT, CDR2 SNEGSKA (reference sequence). CDR3 protein: CSVRGNEKLFF. The DNA for the CDR3 is TGCAGTGTGCGGGGGAATGAAAAACTGTTTTTT.

J is TRBJ2-1 and V is TRBV5-4; 11 nucleotides match TRBD2. Trimming cost V 3 bases and J 4 bases; bases outside gene matches: 6. The CDR3 is made up of 16 amino acids. From germline, CDR1 is SGHNT and CDR2 YYREEE (reference sequence). CDR3 residues: CASSWGTSGSYNEQFF. DNA of the CDR3: TGTGCCAGCAGCTGGGGCACTAGCGGGAGTTACAATGAGCAGTTCTTC.

The CDR3 nucleotides are TGTGCCAGCAGCGCGGGACAGGGGTACACTGAAGCTTTCTTT. It encodes CASSAGQGYTEAFF. V is TRBV9 and J is TRBJ1-1; 10 nucleotides match TRBD1. Germline trimming cut 3 bases from V and 3 bases from J; bases unmatched to any gene: 2. Germline CDR1 is SGDLS and CDR2 is YYNGEE. The CDR3 loop spans 14 amino acids.

This chain connects TRBV7-2 to TRBJ2-2; tentative D call: TRBD2 (6 bases). V lost 5 bases and J 3 bases, leaving 16 bases between the germline ends. Germline-derived CDR1 and CDR2 are SGHTA and FQGNSA. The CDR3 totals 16 residues. DNA for the CDR3: TGTGCCAGCAGCCAACGACGAGGCGGGGACACCGGGGAGCTGTTTTTT. This gives the protein CASSQRRGGDTGELFF.

V usage is TRBV6-1 and J usage is TRBJ1-1, with 7 bases matching TRBD1. The CDR3 covers 17 residues. The junction had 12 bases not matched to a gene; V was cut back by 0 bases and J by 5 bases. In germline, CDR1 is MNHNS, CDR2 SASEGT. CDR3 sequence: CASSEAKDLDRVTEAFF. The CDR3 DNA sequence: TGTGCCAGCAGTGAAGCGAAAGATTTAGACAGGGTGACTGAAGCTTTCTTT.